The clone carrying this T cell receptor beta chain was picked up many times. Antigen specificity is unknown. As for time point: persistent/refractory GD, antithyroid drugs over 5 years with positive TRAb. RNA from PBMCs was the source of the TCR library. The ends were cut back, 4 bases at V and 0 bases at J, with 13 bases in the middle. The germline V gene has CDR1 MNHGY and CDR2 SVAAGI. The CDR3 has 17 amino acids. The authors built TCR beta libraries using iRepertoire HTBI primers and Arm-PCR of CDR3 regions. TCRdb re-derived calls from the multiplex PCR reads in MiXCR, one entry per CDR3 protein. The table lists some 340,000 distinct CDR3 sequences, around 23% of them singletons. The sample belongs to a study of regulatory T cells in long-lasting Graves disease. Study-level results: Researchers examined only peripheral blood and not thyroid tissue. Persistent Graves' patients showed less TCR diversity than newly diagnosed ones.

The source material was peripheral blood mononuclear cells (PBMCs), sampled when the disease was refractory, from a patient treated with antithyroid drugs. This sequence joins TRBV6-9 and TRBJ2-6; no reliable D call. The sequence was collected from a woman aged 40 to 50 with Graves disease. The CDR3 spells CASSFKVFTSGANVLTF. The DNA of the CDR3 is TGTGCCAGCAGTTTTAAGGTTTTCACCTCTGGGGCCAACGTCCTGACTTTC.